This section outlines one TCR beta chain sequence together with its context. Its antigen is still unknown. As the CDR3 is not closed by the conserved phenylalanine or tryptophan, this likely results from a read error. The sample is drawn from a study of molecular identifiers for immune sequencing clone quantification. Overall study results and limits: More than 98% of effector molecules, versus under 1% of naive-cell molecules, belonged to clones above 20 RNA copies.

J gave up 0 bases and V 4 bases, and 2 bases lay outside the gene matches. Germline CDR1 LNHDA, CDR2 SQIVND (reference sequence). CDR3 size: 14 residues. TCRdb re-called the PCR reads with MiXCR, one entry per CDR3 protein. There are nearly 650,000 distinct CDR3 sequences in the sample; 25% occur only once, and 0.7% to 0.95% lies in the top ten. The sequenced material came from naive CD8+ T cells from blood, with Jurkat cell RNA spiked in. Described subset: FACS-sorted CD8+CD4-CCR7+CD45RA+ naive T cells. V and J are TRBV19 and TRBJ2-7; TRBD2 agrees at 8 bases. The TCR sequence derives from a human donor in good health. Some libraries in this study had Jurkat cell RNA spiked in. The CDR3 loop is CASSSGGSSYEQYL. CDR3 DNA: TGTGCCAGTAGTAGCGGGGGGTCCTCCTACGAGCAGTACCTC.